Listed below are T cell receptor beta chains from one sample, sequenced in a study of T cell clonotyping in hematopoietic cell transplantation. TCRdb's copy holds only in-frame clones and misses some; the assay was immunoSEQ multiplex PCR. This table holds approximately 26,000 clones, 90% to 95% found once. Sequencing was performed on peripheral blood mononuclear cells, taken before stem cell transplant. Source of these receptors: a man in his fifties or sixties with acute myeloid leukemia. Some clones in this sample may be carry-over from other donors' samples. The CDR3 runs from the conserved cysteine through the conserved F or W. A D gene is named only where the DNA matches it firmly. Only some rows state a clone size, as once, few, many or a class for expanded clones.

CDR3 protein: CASSPGQGYTEAFF; CDR3 DNA: TGTGCCAGCAGTCCAGGGCAGGGTTACACTGAAGCTTTCTTT; J gene: TRBJ1-1; clone size: .; V gene: TRBV28; CDR3 length: 14; D gene: .
CDR3 protein: CASSLSPGYTGELFF; CDR3 DNA: TGTGCCAGCAGCTTATCTCCCGGGTACACCGGGGAGCTGTTTTTT; J gene: TRBJ2-2; clone size: .; V gene: TRBV7-3; CDR3 length: 15; D gene: .
CDR3 protein: CSVVVTRGDTQYF; CDR3 DNA: TGCAGCGTTGTTGTGACAAGGGGAGATACGCAGTATTTT; J gene: TRBJ2-3; clone size: .; V gene: TRBV29-1; CDR3 length: 13; D gene: .
CDR3 protein: CASSSTRRGRGYEQYF; CDR3 DNA: TGTGCCAGCAGCTCAACACGGCGGGGCAGGGGCTACGAGCAGTACTTC; J gene: TRBJ2-7; clone size: .; V gene: TRBV7-8; CDR3 length: 16; D gene: .
CDR3 protein: CASSSQLDTQYF; CDR3 DNA: TGTGCCAGCAGCTCCCAGTTGGATACGCAGTATTTT; J gene: TRBJ2-3; clone size: once; V gene: TRBV5-5; CDR3 length: 12; D gene: .
CDR3 protein: CASSRSGGLSYNSPLHF; CDR3 DNA: TGTGCCAGCAGCCGCTCAGGGGGCTTGTCCTATAATTCACCCCTCCACTTT; J gene: TRBJ1-6; clone size: few; V gene: TRBV5-6; CDR3 length: 17; D gene: TRBD1
CDR3 protein: CASSQGTGINQPQHF; CDR3 DNA: TGCGCCAGCAGCCAAGGGACAGGGATCAATCAGCCCCAGCATTTT; J gene: TRBJ1-5; clone size: .; V gene: TRBV4-3; CDR3 length: 15; D gene: TRBD1
CDR3 protein: CASSENTNSGNTIYF; CDR3 DNA: TGTGCCAGCAGTGAAAACACGAACTCTGGAAACACCATATATTTT; J gene: TRBJ1-3; clone size: .; V gene: TRBV6-1; CDR3 length: 15; D gene: .
CDR3 protein: CASSSPNTGELFF; CDR3 DNA: TGTGCCAGCAGCTCACCGAACACCGGGGAGCTGTTTTTT; J gene: TRBJ2-2; clone size: once; V gene: TRBV7-7; CDR3 length: 13; D gene: .
CDR3 protein: CAGSLGSVGTGELFF; CDR3 DNA: TGTGCCGGCAGTTTAGGAAGCGTGGGCACCGGGGAGCTGTTTTTT; J gene: TRBJ2-2; clone size: .; V gene: TRBV2; CDR3 length: 15; D gene: .
CDR3 protein: CASSESRGRGTEAFF; CDR3 DNA: TGTGCCAGCAGTGAGTCTCGGGGTCGGGGAACTGAAGCTTTCTTT; J gene: TRBJ1-1; clone size: .; V gene: TRBV2; CDR3 length: 15; D gene: .
CDR3 protein: CAWTTQTGTQPQHF; CDR3 DNA: TGTGCCTGGACGACCCAAACAGGGACCCAGCCCCAGCATTTT; J gene: TRBJ1-5; clone size: .; V gene: TRBV30; CDR3 length: 14; D gene: .
CDR3 protein: CASSQGHGYTF; CDR3 DNA: TGTGCCAGCAGCCAGGGGCATGGCTACACCTTC; J gene: TRBJ1-2; clone size: .; V gene: TRBV7-9; CDR3 length: 11; D gene: .
CDR3 protein: CASKAHGGPGELFF; CDR3 DNA: TGTGCCAGCAAGGCCCACGGGGGACCCGGGGAGCTGTTTTTT; J gene: TRBJ2-2; clone size: .; V gene: TRBV9; CDR3 length: 14; D gene: .
CDR3 protein: CASSLWVENTEAFF; CDR3 DNA: TGTGCCAGCAGTTTATGGGTGGAGAACACTGAAGCTTTCTTT; J gene: TRBJ1-1; clone size: .; V gene: TRBV28; CDR3 length: 14; D gene: .
CDR3 protein: CASRGTGRRDRPQHF; CDR3 DNA: TGTGCCAGCAGGGGGACAGGGCGGAGAGATCGGCCCCAGCATTTT; J gene: TRBJ1-5; clone size: .; V gene: TRBV21-1; CDR3 length: 15; D gene: .
CDR3 protein: CASSVVGRLAVTDTQYF; CDR3 DNA: TGTGCCAGCAGCGTAGTCGGTCGACTAGCGGTCACAGATACGCAGTATTTT; J gene: TRBJ2-3; clone size: .; V gene: TRBV9; CDR3 length: 17; D gene: TRBD2
CDR3 protein: CASSLGQVYEQYF; CDR3 DNA: TGTGCCAGCAGCTTGGGACAGGTCTACGAGCAGTACTTC; J gene: TRBJ2-7; clone size: .; V gene: TRBV5-6; CDR3 length: 13; D gene: .
CDR3 protein: CASSKGQQHTEAFF; CDR3 DNA: TGTGCCAGCAGTAAAGGCCAGCAACACACTGAAGCTTTCTTT; J gene: TRBJ1-1; clone size: .; V gene: TRBV6-5; CDR3 length: 14; D gene: .
CDR3 protein: CASSPTQGLALTDTQYF; CDR3 DNA: TGTGCCAGCAGCCCCACCCAAGGACTAGCCCTCACAGATACGCAGTATTTT; J gene: TRBJ2-3; clone size: .; V gene: TRBV7-9; CDR3 length: 17; D gene: TRBD2
CDR3 protein: CASSVPTSGRSEQFF; CDR3 DNA: TGCGCCAGCAGTGTCCCAACTAGCGGGAGGAGCGAGCAGTTCTTC; J gene: TRBJ2-1; clone size: .; V gene: TRBV10-2; CDR3 length: 15; D gene: TRBD2
CDR3 protein: CASSEWTLQETQYF; CDR3 DNA: TGTGCCAGCAGTGAATGGACACTTCAAGAGACCCAGTACTTC; J gene: TRBJ2-5; clone size: .; V gene: TRBV6-1; CDR3 length: 14; D gene: .
CDR3 protein: CAWSPRTGYGYTF; CDR3 DNA: TGTGCCTGGAGTCCCCGGACAGGGTATGGCTACACCTTC; J gene: TRBJ1-2; clone size: .; V gene: TRBV30; CDR3 length: 13; D gene: TRBD1
CDR3 protein: CSVLGEKSSYTDTQYF; CDR3 DNA: TGCAGCGTCCTTGGGGAGAAATCGTCATACACAGATACGCAGTATTTT; J gene: TRBJ2-3; clone size: .; V gene: TRBV29-1; CDR3 length: 16; D gene: .
CDR3 protein: CASRRLAGYTGELFF; CDR3 DNA: TGTGCCAGCAGGAGACTAGCGGGTTACACCGGGGAGCTGTTTTTT; J gene: TRBJ2-2; clone size: .; V gene: TRBV11-2; CDR3 length: 15; D gene: TRBD2
CDR3 protein: CASSSPGGRAGETQYF; CDR3 DNA: TGTGCCAGCAGCTCTCCAGGCGGGAGGGCGGGAGAGACCCAGTACTTC; J gene: TRBJ2-5; clone size: .; V gene: TRBV5-4; CDR3 length: 16; D gene: TRBD2
CDR3 protein: CAIRGRAGELFF; CDR3 DNA: TGTGCCATCCGGGGGCGCGCCGGGGAGCTGTTTTTT; J gene: TRBJ2-2; clone size: .; V gene: TRBV28; CDR3 length: 12; D gene: .
CDR3 protein: CASSPGQGGNGYTF; CDR3 DNA: TGTGCCAGCAGCCCCGGACAGGGGGGTAATGGCTACACCTTC; J gene: TRBJ1-2; clone size: .; V gene: TRBV7-3; CDR3 length: 14; D gene: TRBD1
CDR3 protein: CASSPGTSGRVYSTDTQYF; CDR3 DNA: TGCGCCAGCAGCCCTGGGACTAGCGGGAGGGTTTATAGCACAGATACGCAGTATTTT; J gene: TRBJ2-3; clone size: .; V gene: TRBV4-3; CDR3 length: 19; D gene: TRBD2
CDR3 protein: CASSLSTSRDREWSGEAFF; CDR3 DNA: TGTGCCAGCAGCCTTTCAACGTCCCGGGACAGGGAGTGGAGCGGTGAAGCTTTCTTT; J gene: TRBJ1-1; clone size: few; V gene: TRBV13; CDR3 length: 19; D gene: TRBD1
CDR3 protein: CASSIGTSRGQGYTF; CDR3 DNA: TGTGCCAGTAGTATCGGGACAAGCAGAGGGCAGGGCTACACCTTC; J gene: TRBJ1-2; clone size: once; V gene: TRBV19; CDR3 length: 15; D gene: .
CDR3 protein: CASSVRGIGTGELFF; CDR3 DNA: TGTGCCAGCAGCGTACGGGGGATTGGGACCGGGGAGCTGTTTTTT; J gene: TRBJ2-2; clone size: .; V gene: TRBV9; CDR3 length: 15; D gene: .
CDR3 protein: CASSLLRGRTEAFF; CDR3 DNA: TGCGCCAGCAGCTTGTTGCGGGGGCGCACTGAAGCTTTCTTT; J gene: TRBJ1-1; clone size: .; V gene: TRBV5-1; CDR3 length: 14; D gene: .
CDR3 protein: CAWSEGTSGLREQYF; CDR3 DNA: TGTGCCTGGAGTGAAGGGACTAGCGGCTTGAGGGAGCAGTACTTC; J gene: TRBJ2-7; clone size: .; V gene: TRBV30; CDR3 length: 15; D gene: TRBD2
CDR3 protein: CASSEYGQGAGELFF; CDR3 DNA: TGTGCCAGCAGTGAATACGGACAGGGGGCCGGGGAGCTGTTTTTT; J gene: TRBJ2-2; clone size: once; V gene: TRBV2; CDR3 length: 15; D gene: TRBD1
CDR3 protein: CAWSVGGANVLTF; CDR3 DNA: TGTGCCTGGAGTGTTGGAGGGGCCAACGTCCTGACTTTC; J gene: TRBJ2-6; clone size: .; V gene: TRBV30; CDR3 length: 13; D gene: .
CDR3 protein: CASSPQGGGTEAFF; CDR3 DNA: TGTGCCAGCTCGCCCCAAGGCGGAGGGACAGAAGCTTTCTTT; J gene: TRBJ1-1; clone size: .; V gene: TRBV18; CDR3 length: 14; D gene: .
CDR3 protein: CASSLADYLPSYEQYF; CDR3 DNA: TGCGCCAGCAGCTTGGCCGACTACCTCCCCTCTTACGAGCAGTACTTC; J gene: TRBJ2-7; clone size: .; V gene: TRBV5-1; CDR3 length: 16; D gene: .
CDR3 protein: CASSWRAGGETQYF; CDR3 DNA: TGTGCCAGCAGCTGGAGGGCAGGTGGGGAGACCCAGTACTTC; J gene: TRBJ2-5; clone size: .; V gene: TRBV5-4; CDR3 length: 14; D gene: .
CDR3 protein: CASSLGQGAIYNEQFF; CDR3 DNA: TGTGCCAGCAGCTTGGGCCAGGGGGCCATCTACAATGAGCAGTTCTTC; J gene: TRBJ2-1; clone size: .; V gene: TRBV5-4; CDR3 length: 16; D gene: TRBD1
CDR3 protein: CASSSAWRDTQYF; CDR3 DNA: TGTGCCAGCAGCTCCGCGTGGAGAGATACGCAGTATTTT; J gene: TRBJ2-3; clone size: .; V gene: TRBV7-2; CDR3 length: 13; D gene: .
CDR3 protein: CASSIGLAGPQETQYF; CDR3 DNA: TGCGCCAGCAGCATCGGACTAGCGGGGCCCCAAGAGACCCAGTACTTC; J gene: TRBJ2-5; clone size: .; V gene: TRBV5-1; CDR3 length: 16; D gene: TRBD2
CDR3 protein: CASSQARALYNEQFF; CDR3 DNA: TGCGCCAGCAGCCAAGCCAGGGCCTTGTACAATGAGCAGTTCTTC; J gene: TRBJ2-1; clone size: .; V gene: TRBV4-3; CDR3 length: 15; D gene: .
CDR3 protein: CASSPSLTYEQYF; CDR3 DNA: TGTGCCAGCAGCCCCTCATTGACCTACGAGCAGTACTTC; J gene: TRBJ2-7; clone size: .; V gene: TRBV21-1; CDR3 length: 13; D gene: .
CDR3 protein: CASSLTGAEQYF; CDR3 DNA: TGTGCCAGCAGTTTAACGGGGGCCGAGCAGTACTTC; J gene: TRBJ2-7; clone size: .; V gene: TRBV28; CDR3 length: 12; D gene: .
CDR3 protein: CASTPYIATNEKLFF; CDR3 DNA: TGTGCCAGCACCCCCTACATCGCAACTAATGAAAAACTGTTTTTT; J gene: TRBJ1-4; clone size: .; V gene: TRBV6-6; CDR3 length: 15; D gene: .
CDR3 protein: CASTSRTARTDTQYF; CDR3 DNA: TGTGCCAGTACCTCACGGACGGCTCGCACAGATACGCAGTATTTT; J gene: TRBJ2-3; clone size: .; V gene: TRBV19; CDR3 length: 15; D gene: .
CDR3 protein: CAWSVLYGKNTEAFF; CDR3 DNA: TGTGCCTGGAGTGTACTCTACGGGAAGAACACTGAAGCTTTCTTT; J gene: TRBJ1-1; clone size: .; V gene: TRBV30; CDR3 length: 15; D gene: .
CDR3 protein: CASSGGRGEPYEQYF; CDR3 DNA: TGTGCCAGCAGCGGGGGTAGGGGGGAGCCCTACGAGCAGTACTTC; J gene: TRBJ2-7; clone size: .; V gene: TRBV13; CDR3 length: 15; D gene: .
CDR3 protein: CASGGGKGYTF; CDR3 DNA: TGTGCCAGCGGGGGGGGGAAAGGCTACACCTTC; J gene: TRBJ1-2; clone size: .; V gene: TRBV5-6; CDR3 length: 11; D gene: .
CDR3 protein: CASRGGLTYNEQFF; CDR3 DNA: TGTGCCAGCAGAGGGGGGTTAACCTACAATGAGCAGTTCTTC; J gene: TRBJ2-1; clone size: once; V gene: TRBV27; CDR3 length: 14; D gene: .
CDR3 protein: CASSYGLAGPGGETQYF; CDR3 DNA: TGTGCCAGCAGTTATGGGCTAGCGGGCCCCGGGGGGGAGACCCAGTACTTC; J gene: TRBJ2-5; clone size: .; V gene: TRBV27; CDR3 length: 17; D gene: TRBD2
CDR3 protein: CASSLGAGYGYTF; CDR3 DNA: TGTGCCAGCAGCTTAGGGGCCGGCTATGGCTACACCTTC; J gene: TRBJ1-2; clone size: .; V gene: TRBV13; CDR3 length: 13; D gene: .
CDR3 protein: CASSPGQGAHGYTF; CDR3 DNA: TGTGCCAGCAGCCCCGGACAGGGGGCCCACGGCTACACCTTC; J gene: TRBJ1-2; clone size: .; V gene: TRBV9; CDR3 length: 14; D gene: TRBD1
CDR3 protein: CASSWDRNQPQHF; CDR3 DNA: TGTGCCAGCAGTTGGGACAGAAATCAGCCCCAGCATTTT; J gene: TRBJ1-5; clone size: .; V gene: TRBV13; CDR3 length: 13; D gene: TRBD1
CDR3 protein: CASSLAASGSSKYF; CDR3 DNA: TGTGCCAGCAGCTTAGCTGCTAGCGGGAGTAGCAAGTACTTC; J gene: TRBJ2-4; clone size: few; V gene: TRBV7-2; CDR3 length: 14; D gene: TRBD2
CDR3 protein: CASSDGWGTNEKLFF; CDR3 DNA: TGTGCCAGCAGTGATGGGTGGGGAACTAATGAAAAACTGTTTTTT; J gene: TRBJ1-4; clone size: .; V gene: TRBV6-1; CDR3 length: 15; D gene: .
CDR3 protein: CRGGGGSGYTF; CDR3 DNA: TGCAGGGGAGGGGGGGGCAGTGGCTACACCTTC; J gene: TRBJ1-2; clone size: .; V gene: TRBV20-1; CDR3 length: 11; D gene: .
CDR3 protein: CASSPTRGQPQHF; CDR3 DNA: TGTGCCAGCAGCCCCACCCGTGGTCAGCCCCAGCATTTT; J gene: TRBJ1-5; clone size: once; V gene: TRBV7-2; CDR3 length: 13; D gene: .
CDR3 protein: CASSIETIFSEQYF; CDR3 DNA: TGTGCCAGTAGTATTGAGACCATATTTTCCGAGCAGTACTTC; J gene: TRBJ2-7; clone size: .; V gene: TRBV19; CDR3 length: 14; D gene: .